A selection of T cell receptor beta chains follows, all from one sample in a study of blood T cell repertoires in COVID-19. Produced via immunoSEQ multiplex PCR; TCRdb's table is partial and in-frame only. This sample yields about 230,000 clones, of which around 80% are seen a single time; approximately 1.5% belongs to the top ten. Sequencing used peripheral blood. Receptors were obtained from a woman in her 40s who had recovered from COVID-19. Each CDR3 is given with its conserved first and last residue. A D gene is named only where the DNA matches it firmly.

TRBV6-6	TRBJ2-5	TRBD2	CASSYSGGGDGETQYF	TGTGCCAGCAGTTACAGCGGCGGGGGGGACGGGGAGACCCAGTACTTC
TRBV5-1	TRBJ2-3	TRBD1	CASSPGRGLGTDTQYF	TGCGCCAGCAGCCCGGGAAGGGGGCTCGGCACAGATACGCAGTATTTT
TRBV9	TRBJ2-5	TRBD2	CASSETSGGAGTQYF	TGTGCCAGCAGTGAGACTAGCGGGGGGGCAGGGACCCAGTACTTC
TRBV11-3	TRBJ1-2	TRBD1	CASSFREQGGYTF	TGTGCCAGCAGCTTTCGGGAACAGGGGGGCTACACCTTC
TRBV7-2	TRBJ2-1	TRBD2	CASSVTGLAGLNEQFF	TGTGCCAGCAGCGTAACGGGACTAGCGGGGTTAAATGAGCAGTTCTTC
TRBV6-5	TRBJ1-6	NA	CASSYLQAGRSPLHF	TGTGCCAGCAGTTACTTACAGGCCGGGCGGTCACCCCTCCACTTT
TRBV7-9	TRBJ2-5	TRBD2	CASSPGTSGGLGTQYF	TGTGCCAGCAGTCCCGGGACTAGCGGGGGGCTCGGGACCCAGTACTTC
TRBV7-9	TRBJ1-3	TRBD1	CASSLRQGGNTIYF	TGTGCCAGCAGCCTCCGACAGGGAGGAAACACCATATATTTT
TRBV7-2	TRBJ1-1	TRBD1	CASSLKGQGLTEAFF	TGTGCCAGCAGCTTAAAGGGACAGGGCCTCACTGAAGCTTTCTTT
TRBV7-9	TRBJ2-5	NA	CASRQGFETQYF	TGTGCCAGCAGACAGGGTTTCGAGACCCAGTACTTC